One and the same sample provided the 26 T cell receptor beta chains below, sequenced in a study of T cell repertoires in cytomegalovirus infection. TCRdb used MiXCR to reprocess the reads, holding one entry per CDR3 protein. The repertoire consists of approximately 89,000 distinct CDR3 sequences, with around 28% occurring once and the leading ten covering less than 75%. These receptors' targets are unknown. The sample consisted of CD8+ T cells from cultured PBMCs, taken from culture after CMV antigen stimulation. The receptors come from a human donor in good health (CMV status not recorded). Some clones in this sample may be carry-over from other donors' samples.

Notes on this clonotype: One junction end does not reproduce the germline sequence, and a read error may be involved. The chain combines TRBV7-2 with TRBJ2-7, with D possibly matching TRBD2 (5 bases). This CDR3 comprises 14 residues. Germline V lookup: CDR1 SGHTA, CDR2 FQGNSA. For the CDR3, the DNA is TGTGCCAGCAGCTTAAATCCGGGGTCCTTCGAGCAGTACTTC. This codes for CASSLNPGSFEQYF.

The chain employs TRBV2 and TRBJ2-7; the match to TRBD1 covers 10 bases. Germline lookup yields CDR1 SNHLY and CDR2 FYNNEI. The CDR3 length is 16 residues. V was clipped by 3 bases and J by 3 bases; unmatched bases: 8. CDR3 region: CASSDDGQGVFYEQYF. DNA of the CDR3: TGTGCCAGCAGTGACGACGGACAGGGGGTCTTCTACGAGCAGTACTTC.

The CDR3 nucleotides read TGTGCCAGCAGCTTAGAAGGGGAGAATGGAAACACCATATATTTT. This translates into CASSLEGENGNTIYF. The chain employs TRBV7-9 and TRBJ1-3; TRBD1 is a possible D gene (5 bases). The V gene's germline CDR1 is SEHNR and CDR2 FQNEAQ (reference sequence). The CDR3 has 15 amino acids. Trimming stripped 1 base from V and 3 bases from J, with 10 bases between.

The chain joins TRBV6-8 to TRBJ2-7; 11 bases line up with TRBD1. The CDR3 runs to 15 residues. Germline-derived CDR1 and CDR2 are MNHGY and SAAAGT. J gave up 2 bases and V 6 bases, and 6 bases lay outside the gene matches. As DNA, the CDR3 is TGTGCCAGCAGCCCGGGACAGGGGGTAGCCTACGAGCAGTACTTC. This codes for CASSPGQGVAYEQYF.

This clonotype was observed a handful of times. The chain couples TRBV19 to TRBJ2-1; TRBD2 matches at 9 bases. The CDR3 spans 14 residues. The ends lost 2 bases at V and 7 bases at J; junction bases unmatched: 3. CDR1 and CDR2 (germline): LNHDA, SQIVND (reference sequence). The CDR3 DNA is TGTGCCAGTAGTATACTAGCGGGGAGGAATGAGCAGTTCTTC. Its protein is CASSILAGRNEQFF.

This clonotype was counted many times. CDR3 protein: CASSPRGSGGADTQYF. CDR3 DNA: TGCGCCAGCAGCCCCCGGGGGAGCGGGGGGGCAGATACGCAGTATTTT. The chain joins TRBV5-1 to TRBJ2-3, with 10 bases matching TRBD2. After removal of 4 bases from V and 4 bases from J, the junction contained 9 bases not matched to a gene. CDR1 and CDR2 from the germline V gene are SGHRS and YFSETQ. This CDR3 is built from 16 residues.

The chain employs TRBV7-6 and TRBJ1-2, with D perhaps matching TRBD1 (6 bases). The germline V gene encodes CDR1 SGHVS and CDR2 FNYEAQ. This CDR3 spans 14 amino acids. The V end lost 7 bases, the J end lost 6 bases, and 18 bases lay between the germline ends. The CDR3 nucleotides are TGTGCCAGCACCACGTCGGGGGGCTTAGATGGCTACACCTTC. Translated: CASTTSGGLDGYTF.

The rearrangement links TRBV3-1 to TRBJ1-6, with no clear D. Germline V gives CDR1 LGHDT, CDR2 YNNKEL (reference sequence). V was trimmed by 4 bases and J by 6 bases, leaving 13 bases between them. The CDR3 length is 15 residues. The CDR3 loop is CASSPLRPGNSPLHF. In nucleotides, the CDR3 is TGTGCCAGCAGCCCTCTACGACCGGGTAATTCACCCCTCCACTTT.

The chain uses TRBV4-1 and TRBJ2-7, with 10 bases matching TRBD1. The CDR3 is made up of 15 amino acids. CDR1 is MGHRA, CDR2 YSYEKL, per germline. Trimming cost V 5 bases and J 6 bases; bases outside gene matches: 10. The CDR3 DNA reads as TGCGCCAGCAGCACATCCGGGACAGGGGTAAGCGAGCAGTACTTC. It codes for CASSTSGTGVSEQYF.

The CDR3 here is CASSHPTGGRSEQYF. The DNA of the CDR3 is TGCGCCAGCAGCCATCCGACCGGGGGTCGGAGCGAGCAGTACTTC. V is TRBV4-1 and J is TRBJ2-7, with D possibly matching TRBD2 (6 bases). The CDR3 is 15 amino acids. Germline-derived CDR1 and CDR2 are MGHRA and YSYEKL. V shed 3 bases and J shed 6 bases, with 18 bases lying between them.

This clonotype has more than one count but fewer than ten. The rearrangement links TRBV4-1 to TRBJ2-1; possible D gene TRBD2, 6 bases. CDR1 MGHRA and CDR2 YSYEKL come from the germline V gene. V was shortened by 1 base and J by 6 bases, with 13 bases between the two germline ends. This CDR3 comprises 15 residues. The CDR3 nucleotides read TGCGCCAGCAGCCAAGCCTGGGGGGACTTCAATGAGCAGTTCTTC. It specifies CASSQAWGDFNEQFF.

The rearrangement links TRBV3-1 to TRBJ2-7; 7 bases are shared with TRBD1. The length of the CDR3 is 15 residues. V lost 3 bases to trimming and J lost 0 bases; unmatched junction nucleotides: 5. The germline V gene encodes CDR1 LGHDT and CDR2 YNNKEL (reference sequence). CDR3 residues: CASSHIRGISYEQYF. For the CDR3, the DNA is TGTGCCAGCAGCCATATCAGGGGGATCTCCTACGAGCAGTACTTC.

This clonotype was recorded at least ten times. Here the CDR3 reads CASSRTGLRNTEAFF. The CDR3 DNA is TGCGCCAGCAGCCGCACAGGGTTGAGGAACACTGAAGCTTTCTTT. V usage is TRBV5-1 and J usage is TRBJ1-1; D is possibly TRBD1 (6 bases). The CDR3 extends over 15 amino acids. The germline V gene encodes CDR1 SGHRS and CDR2 YFSETQ. Trimming took 4 bases from V and 1 from J, leaving 14 bases between them. The full variable domain, with the rest looked up from reference TRBV5-1 and TRBJ1-1, is KAGVTQTPRYLIKTRGQQVTLSCSPISGHRSVSWYQQTPGQGLQFLFEYFSETQRNKGNFPGRFSGRQFSNSRSEMNVSTLELGDSALYLCASSRTGLRNTEAFFGQGTRLTVV.

In its sample, this clonotype was seen a few times. The gene calls are TRBV27 and TRBJ2-7; D tentatively fits TRBD1 or TRBD2 (5 bases each). CDR1 is MNHEY and CDR2 is SMNVEV in the germline V gene (reference sequence). V lost 4 bases to trimming and J lost 3 bases, with 16 bases between them. This CDR3 comprises 15 residues. The CDR3 region is CASSSRFRDDYEQYF. CDR3 bases: TGTGCCAGCAGTTCCCGTTTTAGGGACGACTACGAGCAGTACTTC.

This rearrangement joins TRBV11-2 to TRBJ1-1; D is possibly TRBD1 (5 bases). The CDR3 has 14 amino acids. Trimming stripped 5 bases from V and 4 bases from J, with 14 bases between. The germline CDR1 and CDR2 sequences are SGHAT and FQNNGV. The CDR3 sequence: CASSPTPGTTEAFF. The CDR3 bases are TGTGCCAGCAGCCCCACGCCCGGGACCACTGAAGCTTTCTTT.

Concerning this clonotype itself: One end of the junction does not line up with germline, which may come from a read error. In DNA form, the CDR3 reads TGTGCCAGCAGCCAACAGAACAATGAGCAGTTCTTC. This encodes CASSQQNNEQFF. The rearrangement links TRBV4-1 to TRBJ2-1; D not certain. This CDR3 contains 12 residues. Germline-derived CDR1 and CDR2 are MGHRA and YSYEKL.

The rearrangement joins TRBV29-1 to TRBJ2-7, with D uncertain. The germline V gene has CDR1 SQVTM and CDR2 ANQGSEA. The length of the CDR3 is 13 residues. V was pared by 1 base and J by 4 bases, with 11 bases between. This chain's CDR3 is CSVEVSRGYEQYF. The CDR3 DNA sequence: TGCAGCGTTGAAGTATCACGTGGGTACGAGCAGTACTTC.

This clonotype was counted a few times. V usage is TRBV12-3 or TRBV12-4 and J usage is TRBJ1-2; D gene ambiguous. CDR3 size: 15 residues. V was cut by 4 bases and J by 2 bases, with 14 bases left in between. The CDR3 here is CASSSLEGENYGYTF. CDR3 DNA sequence: TGTGCCAGCAGTTCCCTTGAGGGCGAGAACTATGGCTACACCTTC.

This clonotype was observed once. The chain has TRBV15 and TRBJ1-2; D is possibly TRBD1 (6 bases). The CDR3 is 14 residues long. Germline values: CDR1 LNHNV, CDR2 YYDKDF (reference sequence). V was pared by 4 bases and J by 8 bases, with 17 bases between. The CDR3 DNA reads TGTGCCACCAGCATGGACGTCGCAGGGGTAGGCTACACCTTC. It yields the protein CATSMDVAGVGYTF.

The chain couples TRBV5-5 to TRBJ2-3, with 7 nucleotides matching TRBD1. CDR1 and CDR2 from the germline V gene are SGHKS and YYEKEE (reference sequence). V trimming: 4 bases; J trimming: 2 bases; junction bases outside the gene matches: 10. The CDR3 consists of 16 residues. For the CDR3, the DNA is TGTGCCAGCAGCATTCGGGACAGATCACACACAGATACGCAGTATTTT. Protein: CASSIRDRSHTDTQYF.

The table lists this clonotype with many counts. The J gene is TRBJ1-2, the V gene TRBV28; 7 bases are a match to TRBD1. V trimming: 6 bases; J trimming: 7 bases; junction bases outside the gene matches: 5. CDR3 length: 12 amino acids. CDR1 and CDR2 (germline): MDHEN, SYDVKM. The CDR3 loop is CASRDRDGGYTF. CDR3 nucleotides: TGTGCCAGCAGAGACAGGGACGGTGGCTACACCTTC.

The chain links TRBV4-1 to TRBJ1-1; D ambiguous. The CDR3 sequence is 12 residues long. Trimming left V 2 bases short and J 7 bases short, with 8 bases between. Germline V gene sequence: CDR1 MGHRA, CDR2 YSYEKL. This chain's CDR3 is CASSQQGIEAFF. In nucleotides, the CDR3 is TGCGCCAGCAGCCAACAAGGAATTGAAGCTTTCTTT.

V and J are TRBV19 and TRBJ1-5, with D maybe TRBD1 (5 bases). Germline CDR1 and CDR2: LNHDA and SQIVND (reference sequence). The CDR3 length is 17 residues. Trimming took off 3 bases at V and 4 bases at J, with 19 bases between the two ends. CDR3: CASSIASGKGENQPQHF. The CDR3 nucleotides are TGTGCCAGTAGTATCGCATCGGGGAAAGGGGAAAATCAGCCCCAGCATTTT.

The V gene is TRBV27, the J gene TRBJ1-6; no firm D call. Germline lookup yields CDR1 MNHEY and CDR2 SMNVEV (reference sequence). The length of the CDR3 is 13 residues. Trimming removed 3 bases from V and 11 bases from J, with 11 bases in between. The CDR3 protein is CASSFGLLAPLHF. For the CDR3, the DNA is TGTGCCAGCAGTTTTGGCCTGTTAGCACCCCTCCACTTT.

A word on this clonotype: A much more abundant neighbour one base away suggests this may be a read error. Given the absence of the conserved phenylalanine or tryptophan at the CDR3 end, a read error is likely. The rearrangement uses TRBV7-8 and TRBJ1-1; D not resolved. V was shortened by 1 base and J by 2 bases, with 5 bases between the two germline ends. Looked up from germline, CDR1 is SGHVS and CDR2 is FQNEAQ. The CDR3 loop spans 13 amino acids. The CDR3 region has the DNA TGTGCCAGCAGCTTAGACAGAAACACTGAAGCTTTCTTA. Its protein is CASSLDRNTEAFL.

The CDR3 sequence: CASSLTGTGGTEAFF. The CDR3 DNA reads TGTGCCAGCAGTTTGACCGGGACGGGCGGGACTGAAGCTTTCTTT. J is TRBJ1-1 and V is TRBV28; D is perhaps TRBD1 (5 bases). The CDR3 consists of 15 residues. Germline lookup yields CDR1 MDHEN and CDR2 SYDVKM. V lost 3 bases to trimming and J lost 5 bases, with 16 bases between them.